This record concerns one T cell receptor beta chain sequence. Its recognized antigen is unknown. No quality values exist for individual bases; no much larger clone is one base distant. TCR libraries were generated with the immunoSEQ multiplex PCR assay, using TCR-beta and/or TCR-alpha/delta assays for each sample. The amplified TCR libraries were sequenced using the Illumina high-throughput platform. Per the original workflow: Clustering and dimensionality reduction relied on pairwise TCRdist distances among GMM-specific receptors from T cells that were either sorted ex vivo or expanded in vitro. Each clinical repertoire was assigned a mean NN-distance score, defined as the average TCRdist to the nearest 10% of tetramer-positive reference sequences. GEM TCR motif frequency was calculated as the fraction of unique TCRs that matched known GEM sequences in V/J usage and CDR3 length. Active tuberculosis was classified by linear discriminant analysis with leave-one-out cross-validation, implemented in scikit-learn. The table comes from immuneACCESS by way of TCRdb, which keeps in-frame sequences with V and J called. Part of the clones is missing from these tables; in studies checked, under half for an unresolved V gene and the rest for unknown reasons. That table supplies the V and J calls and clone size; D and trimming were determined from the DNA. For this sample there are approximately 30,000 clones; roughly 92% appear just once. Jointly, the top ten make up 2.2% of the sample.

The data originate from a study of T cells in tuberculosis (dated by TCRdb to between 2017 and 2018). For context, the study as a whole: In the study, CD1B tetramers and high-throughput TCR immunosequencing were combined to characterize T cells specific for the mycobacterial lipid antigen glucose monomycolate (GMM). In a South African clinical cohort, IGRA-negative adolescents, IGRA-positive adolescents with latent tuberculosis and adults with active tuberculosis were compared, with under eleven people in each group. The paper as a whole reports these results and caveats: Compared with IGRA-negative controls, TCR-alpha repertoires from active tuberculosis had smaller mean NN-distances to GMM-specific TCRs, which suggests clonal expansion of these TCRs. Which clinical samples got chosen depended on the availability of cryopreserved specimens, and the active tuberculosis cases were adults, whereas the controls were adolescents. The smaller NN-distances were partly driven by shorter CDR3-alpha lengths in active tuberculosis patients, and the difference for TCR-beta did not reach statistical significance. Using GEM motif frequencies, a classifier achieved around 70% accuracy, whereas a classifier built on the diverse GMM-specific repertoire got to roughly 90% accuracy (AUROC roughly 0.9).

From the cysteine through the phenylalanine, the CDR3 covers 12 amino acids. The kept DNA is CDR3 alone, 36 bases in frame from the first base. V lost 2 bases and J lost 8 bases; the stretch between them is 7 bases long. Sequences MNHEY (CDR1) and SMNVEV (CDR2) are obtained from the germline V gene (reference sequence). At study entry, a tuberculin skin test and the QuantiFERON-TB GOLD In-Tube IGRA were used to screen adolescents for latent tuberculosis infection. Unsorted cryopreserved PBMC were immunosequenced, covering on average around 100,000 T cells per clinical donor. Eleven high schools in the Worcester region of the Western Cape, South Africa, served as enrollment sites for adolescents aged 12 to 18 years. Ten M. tuberculosis-infected and around 10 uninfected adolescents were selected with matching for age and sex. PBMC from adolescents were isolated by density centrifugation from freshly drawn heparinized blood and were then cryopreserved.

The V and J genes are TRBV27 and TRBJ2-1; TRBD2 could be the D gene, as 6 bases match. Sequencing was performed on PBMCs. The source is a donor under 30 with latent tuberculosis or without tuberculosis infection. The bases read TGTGCCAGCAGTTTAGGAGGGTATGAGCAGTTCTTC. Translated, it reads CASSLGGYEQFF.